This T cell receptor (beta chain) was retrieved from a study of Ad26.COV2.S vaccination and SARS-CoV-2 variants. About the study: Once or twice, 56 days apart, Ad26.COV2.S was delivered intramuscularly. Overall study findings and caveats: Non-spike TCR breadth was similar in vaccine and placebo recipients.

Specified treatment: some 20 received Ad26.COV2.S at low or high dose, single or two shots; about 5 received placebo; per-sample allocation not given. Collection of samples fell on day 63 after the first vaccine or placebo injection. Germline lookup yields CDR1 WNHNN and CDR2 SYGVQD (reference sequence). Trimming pared 6 bases from V and 0 bases from J, leaving 21 bases between. This CDR3 region has 18 residues. The protocol was immunoSEQ multiplex PCR, while the TCRdb copy is restricted to in-frame clones and leaves out a portion. The profile shows around 450,000 clones, roughly nine tenths of them singletons. Concerning this clone itself: Its antigen is still unknown.

This TCR was sampled from a person aged 18-65 years who received the Ad26.COV2.S COVID-19 vaccine or a placebo. Sequenced here: peripheral blood, sampled in a trial of Ad26.COV2.S vaccine versus placebo. This chain joins TRBV10-1 and TRBJ1-5; tentative D call: TRBD1 (6 bases). The DNA for the CDR3 is TGCGCCAGCAGACGGGACAAGAATATTATTTATAGCAATCAGCCCCAGCATTTT. Protein product: CASRRDKNIIYSNQPQHF.